The source of this TCR beta chain is a study of blood T cell repertoires in COVID-19. Overall study: There were acute and convalescent COVID-19 samples, and they came from the United States, Italy and Spain. PBMCs, B-cell-depleted T cells, or T cells were the source of the cDNA or gDNA that made up the material.

In the original workflow: It was from reference gene primer amplification that nucleated cell counts were estimated. Sequenced by immunoSEQ multiplex PCR; TCRdb stores in-frame clones only, minus some. That table gives V, J and clone size, and the DNA gave D and trimming. The sample has about 300,000 clones, roughly 91% seen once. The ends lost 1 base at V and 8 bases at J; junction bases unmatched: 10. Germline assignment: CDR1 LGHDT and CDR2 YNNKEL (reference sequence). This CDR3 is 15 amino acids long. This sequence was found in a man aged 35 to 55 with acute or convalescent COVID-19. This chain links TRBV3-1 (or the pseudogene TRBV3-2) with TRBJ1-2, with 7 bases fitting TRBD1. The sequencing sample was made of peripheral blood. The DNA of the CDR3 is TGTGCCAGCAGCCAAGCATTGACAGGGAATTACGGCTACACCTTC. Amino acids: CASSQALTGNYGYTF.